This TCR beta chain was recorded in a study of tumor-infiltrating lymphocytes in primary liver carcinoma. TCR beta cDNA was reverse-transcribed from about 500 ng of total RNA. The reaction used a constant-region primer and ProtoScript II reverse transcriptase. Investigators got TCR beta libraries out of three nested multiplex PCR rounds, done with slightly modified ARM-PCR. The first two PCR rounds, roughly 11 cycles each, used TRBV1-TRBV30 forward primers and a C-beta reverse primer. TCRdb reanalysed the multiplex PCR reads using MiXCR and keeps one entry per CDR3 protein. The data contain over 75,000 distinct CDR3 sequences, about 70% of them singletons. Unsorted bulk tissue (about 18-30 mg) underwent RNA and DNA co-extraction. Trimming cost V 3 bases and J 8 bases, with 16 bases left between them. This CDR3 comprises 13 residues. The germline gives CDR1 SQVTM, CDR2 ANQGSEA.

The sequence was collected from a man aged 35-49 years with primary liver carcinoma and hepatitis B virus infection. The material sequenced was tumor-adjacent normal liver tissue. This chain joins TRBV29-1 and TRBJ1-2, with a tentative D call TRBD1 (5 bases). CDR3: CSVEVIGEDGYTF. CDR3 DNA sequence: TGCAGCGTTGAGGTTATAGGGGAAGACGGCTACACCTTC.